The T cell receptor beta chain described here comes from a study of T-cell memory formation after mild COVID-19. With respect to this clonotype: The antigen is not known.

Germline CDR1 reads SGHRS; CDR2 reads YFSETQ. V was shortened by 0 bases and J by 3 bases, with 12 bases between the two germline ends. This CDR3 spans 15 amino acids. Study-wide findings and caveats: Second-wave clones that peaked on day 37 lacked confirmed SARS-CoV-2 specificity.

TCRdb reanalysed the 5' RACE reads using MiXCR and keeps one entry per CDR3 protein. This table has 170,000 or so distinct CDR3 sequences, 20% to 25% appearing once. This TCR was sampled from an adult woman who had mild COVID-19 (a few samples of this study predate the infection). Cell type and time point are not known. Sequencing was carried out using PBMCs or a T cell subset sorted from them (not recorded which). This sequence joins TRBV5-1 and TRBJ1-1, with D possibly being TRBD1 (5 bases). This CDR3 reads CASSLVRGFHTEAFF. CDR3 in DNA: TGCGCCAGCAGCTTGGTAAGGGGTTTTCACACTGAAGCTTTCTTT.